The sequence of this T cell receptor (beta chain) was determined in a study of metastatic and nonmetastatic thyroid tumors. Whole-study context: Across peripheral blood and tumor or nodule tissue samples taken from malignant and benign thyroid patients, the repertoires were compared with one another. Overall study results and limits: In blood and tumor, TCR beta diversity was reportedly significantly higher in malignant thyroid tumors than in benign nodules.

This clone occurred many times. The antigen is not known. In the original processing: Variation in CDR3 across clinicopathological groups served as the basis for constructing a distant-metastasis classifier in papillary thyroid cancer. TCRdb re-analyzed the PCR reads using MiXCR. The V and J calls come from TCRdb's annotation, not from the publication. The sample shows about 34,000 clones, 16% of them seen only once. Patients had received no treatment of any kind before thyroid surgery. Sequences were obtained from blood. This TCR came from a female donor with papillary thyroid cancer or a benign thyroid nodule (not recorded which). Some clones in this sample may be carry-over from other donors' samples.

In DNA, the CDR3 is TGCAGCGCCAGGACCATTCAAGAGACCCAGTACTTC. This encodes CSARTIQETQYF. The V call is TRBV29-1, the J call TRBJ2-5, with D unclear. Between the trimmed V and J ends, which lost 7 bases and 2 bases, there was a span of 11 bases. Germline assignment: CDR1 SQVTM and CDR2 ANQGSEA. This CDR3 is built from 12 residues.